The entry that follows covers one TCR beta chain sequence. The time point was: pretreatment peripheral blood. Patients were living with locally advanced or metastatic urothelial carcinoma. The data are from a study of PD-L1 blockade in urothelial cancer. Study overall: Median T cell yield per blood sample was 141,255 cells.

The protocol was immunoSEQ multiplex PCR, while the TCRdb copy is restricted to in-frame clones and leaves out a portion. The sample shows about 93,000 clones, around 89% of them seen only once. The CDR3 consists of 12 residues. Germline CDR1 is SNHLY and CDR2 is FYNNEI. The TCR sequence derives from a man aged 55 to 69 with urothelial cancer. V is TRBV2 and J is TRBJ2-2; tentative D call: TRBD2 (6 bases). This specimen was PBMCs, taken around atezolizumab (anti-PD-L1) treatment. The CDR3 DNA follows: TGTTCTCCTTGGGACTCTTACCGGGAGCTGTTTTTT. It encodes CSPWDSYRELFF.